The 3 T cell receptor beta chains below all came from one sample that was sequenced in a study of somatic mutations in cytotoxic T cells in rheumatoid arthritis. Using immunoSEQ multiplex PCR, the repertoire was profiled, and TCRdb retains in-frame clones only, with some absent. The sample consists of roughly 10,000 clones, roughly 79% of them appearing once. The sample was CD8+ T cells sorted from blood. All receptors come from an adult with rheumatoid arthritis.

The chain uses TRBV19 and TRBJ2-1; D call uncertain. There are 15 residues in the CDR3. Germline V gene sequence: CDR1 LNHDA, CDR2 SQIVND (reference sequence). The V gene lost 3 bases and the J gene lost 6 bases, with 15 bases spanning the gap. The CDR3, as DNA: TGTGCCAGTAGTATTATCGGGCATAACGGCAATGAGCAGTTCTTC. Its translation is CASSIIGHNGNEQFF.

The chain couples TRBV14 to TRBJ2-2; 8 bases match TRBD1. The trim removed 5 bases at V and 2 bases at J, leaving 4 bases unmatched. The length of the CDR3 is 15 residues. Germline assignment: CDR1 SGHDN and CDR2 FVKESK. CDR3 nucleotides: TGTGCCAGCAGCTCGACAGGGGCTAACACCGGGGAGCTGTTTTTT. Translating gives CASSSTGANTGELFF.

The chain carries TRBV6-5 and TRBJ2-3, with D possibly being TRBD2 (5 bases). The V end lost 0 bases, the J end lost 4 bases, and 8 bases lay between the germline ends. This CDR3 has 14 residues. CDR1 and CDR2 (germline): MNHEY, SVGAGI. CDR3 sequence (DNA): TGTGCCAGCAGTTACTCTCTAGCCCCAGATACGCAGTATTTT. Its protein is CASSYSLAPDTQYF.